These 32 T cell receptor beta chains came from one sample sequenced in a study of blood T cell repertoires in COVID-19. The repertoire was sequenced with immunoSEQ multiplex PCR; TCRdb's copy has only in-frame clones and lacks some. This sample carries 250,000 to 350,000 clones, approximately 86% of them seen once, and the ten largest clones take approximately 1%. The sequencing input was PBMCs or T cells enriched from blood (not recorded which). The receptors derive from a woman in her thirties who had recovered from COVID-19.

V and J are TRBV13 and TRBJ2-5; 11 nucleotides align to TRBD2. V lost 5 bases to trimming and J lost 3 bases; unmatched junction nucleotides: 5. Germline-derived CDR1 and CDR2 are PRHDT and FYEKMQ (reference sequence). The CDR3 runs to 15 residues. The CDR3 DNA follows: TGTGCCAGCAGCATAGCGGGGGGGCATAAAGAGACCCAGTACTTC. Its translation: CASSIAGGHKETQYF.

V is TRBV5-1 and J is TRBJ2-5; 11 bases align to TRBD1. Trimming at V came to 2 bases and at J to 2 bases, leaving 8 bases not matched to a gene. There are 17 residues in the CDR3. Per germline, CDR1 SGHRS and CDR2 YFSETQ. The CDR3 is CASSLLGTGGKQETQYF. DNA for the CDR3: TGCGCCAGCAGCTTACTCGGGACAGGGGGGAAACAAGAGACCCAGTACTTC.

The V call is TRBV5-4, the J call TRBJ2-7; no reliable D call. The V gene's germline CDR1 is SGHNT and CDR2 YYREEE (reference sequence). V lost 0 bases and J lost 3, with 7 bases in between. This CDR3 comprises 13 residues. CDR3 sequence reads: CASSLEPDYEQYF. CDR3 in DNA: TGTGCCAGCAGCTTGGAGCCCGACTACGAGCAGTACTTC.

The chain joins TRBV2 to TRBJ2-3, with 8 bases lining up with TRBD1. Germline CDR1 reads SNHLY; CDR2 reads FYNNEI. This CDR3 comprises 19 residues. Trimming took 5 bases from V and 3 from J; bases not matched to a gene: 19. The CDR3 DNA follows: TGTGCCAGCAGTTGGGACAGGAAGGGAGCGGGTACTCGTACAGATACGCAGTATTTT. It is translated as CASSWDRKGAGTRTDTQYF.

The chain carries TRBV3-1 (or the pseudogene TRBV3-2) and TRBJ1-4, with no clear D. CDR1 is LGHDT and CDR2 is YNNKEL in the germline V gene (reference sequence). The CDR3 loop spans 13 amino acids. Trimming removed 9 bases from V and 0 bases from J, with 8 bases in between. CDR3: CASFSATNEKLFF. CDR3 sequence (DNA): TGTGCCAGTTTCTCTGCAACTAATGAAAAACTGTTTTTT.

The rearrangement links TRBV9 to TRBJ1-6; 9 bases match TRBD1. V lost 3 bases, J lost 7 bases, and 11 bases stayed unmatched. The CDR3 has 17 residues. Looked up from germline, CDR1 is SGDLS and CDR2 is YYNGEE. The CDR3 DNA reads TGTGCCAGCAGCGCCTCGCCGGGACAGGGCGAAAATTCACCCCTCCACTTT. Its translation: CASSASPGQGENSPLHF. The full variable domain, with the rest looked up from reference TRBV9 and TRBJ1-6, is DSGVTQTPKHLITATGQRVTLRCSPRSGDLSVYWYQQSLDQGLQFLIQYYNGEERAKGNILERFSAQQFPDLHSELNLSSLELGDSALYFCASSASPGQGENSPLHFGNGTRLTVT.

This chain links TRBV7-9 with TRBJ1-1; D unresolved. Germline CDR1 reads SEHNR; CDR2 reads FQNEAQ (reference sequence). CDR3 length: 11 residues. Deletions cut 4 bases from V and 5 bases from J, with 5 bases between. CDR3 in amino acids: CASSSFTEAFF. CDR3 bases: TGTGCCAGCAGCTCCTTTACTGAAGCTTTCTTT.

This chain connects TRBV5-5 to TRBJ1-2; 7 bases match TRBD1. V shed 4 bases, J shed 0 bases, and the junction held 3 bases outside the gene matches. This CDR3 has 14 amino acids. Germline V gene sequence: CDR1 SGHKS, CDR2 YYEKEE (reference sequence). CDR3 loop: CASSLGQPNYGYTF. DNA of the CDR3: TGTGCCAGCAGCCTGGGACAGCCTAACTATGGCTACACCTTC.

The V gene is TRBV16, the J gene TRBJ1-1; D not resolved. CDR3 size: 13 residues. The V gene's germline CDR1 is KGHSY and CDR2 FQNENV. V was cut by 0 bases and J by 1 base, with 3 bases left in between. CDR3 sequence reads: CASSQSANTEAFF. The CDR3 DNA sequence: TGTGCCAGCAGCCAATCGGCGAACACTGAAGCTTTCTTT.

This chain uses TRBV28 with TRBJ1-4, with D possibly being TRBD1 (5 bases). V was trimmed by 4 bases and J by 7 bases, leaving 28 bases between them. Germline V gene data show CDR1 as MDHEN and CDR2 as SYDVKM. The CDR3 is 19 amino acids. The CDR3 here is CASSSTTVTSIQALEKLFF. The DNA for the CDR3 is TGTGCCAGCAGTTCCACGACAGTTACTTCGATTCAAGCGCTTGAAAAACTGTTTTTT.

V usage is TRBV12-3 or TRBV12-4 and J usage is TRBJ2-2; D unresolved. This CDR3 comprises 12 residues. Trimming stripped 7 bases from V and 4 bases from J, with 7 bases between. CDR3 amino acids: CASTFSTGELFF. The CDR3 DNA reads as TGTGCCAGCACCTTTAGCACCGGGGAGCTGTTTTTT.

CDR3 in amino acids: CASSYAGSNGYTF. DNA for the CDR3: TGTGCCAGCAGCTACGCAGGGTCAAATGGCTACACCTTC. V and J are TRBV7-2 and TRBJ1-2, with D possibly matching TRBD1 (5 bases). The CDR3 is made up of 13 amino acids. The V gene lost 4 bases and the J gene lost 6 bases, with 12 bases spanning the gap. CDR1 SGHTA and CDR2 FQGNSA come from the germline V gene.

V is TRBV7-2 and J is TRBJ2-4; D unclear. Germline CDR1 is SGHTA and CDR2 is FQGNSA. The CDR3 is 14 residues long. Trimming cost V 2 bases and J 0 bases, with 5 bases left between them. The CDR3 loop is CASSLTLAKNIQYF. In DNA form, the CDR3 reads TGTGCCAGCAGCTTAACTCTAGCCAAAAACATTCAGTACTTC.

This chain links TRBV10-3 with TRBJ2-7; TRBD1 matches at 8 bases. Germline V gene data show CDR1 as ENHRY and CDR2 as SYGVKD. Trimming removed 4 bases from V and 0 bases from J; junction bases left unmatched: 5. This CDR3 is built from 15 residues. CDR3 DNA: TGTGCCATCAGTGGCCGGGACAGGAGCTCCTACGAGCAGTACTTC. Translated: CAISGRDRSSYEQYF.

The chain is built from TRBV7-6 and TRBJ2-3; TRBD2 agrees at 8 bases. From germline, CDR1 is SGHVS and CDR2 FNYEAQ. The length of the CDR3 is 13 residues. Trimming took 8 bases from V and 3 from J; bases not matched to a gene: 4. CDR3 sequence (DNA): TGTGCCAGCGCTAGCGGGTTGACAGATACGCAGTATTTT. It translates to CASASGLTDTQYF.

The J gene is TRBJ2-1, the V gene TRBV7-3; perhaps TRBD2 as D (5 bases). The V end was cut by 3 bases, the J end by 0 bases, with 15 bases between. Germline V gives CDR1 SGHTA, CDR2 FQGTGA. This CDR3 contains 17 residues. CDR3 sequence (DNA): TGTGCCAGCAGCTTCTTACCTAGCAGGAGCTCCTACAATGAGCAGTTCTTC. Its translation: CASSFLPSRSSYNEQFF. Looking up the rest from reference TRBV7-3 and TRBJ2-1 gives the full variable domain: GAGVSQTPSNKVTEKGKYVELRCDPISGHTALYWYRQSLGQGPEFLIYFQGTGAADDSGLPNDRFFAVRPEGSVSTLKIQRTERGDSAVYLCASSFLPSRSSYNEQFFGPGTRLTVL.

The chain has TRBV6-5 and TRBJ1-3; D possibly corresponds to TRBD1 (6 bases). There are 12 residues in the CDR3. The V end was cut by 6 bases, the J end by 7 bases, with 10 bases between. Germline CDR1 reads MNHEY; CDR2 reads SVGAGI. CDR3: CASSTTGNTIYF. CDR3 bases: TGTGCCAGCAGCACAACAGGGAACACCATATATTTT.

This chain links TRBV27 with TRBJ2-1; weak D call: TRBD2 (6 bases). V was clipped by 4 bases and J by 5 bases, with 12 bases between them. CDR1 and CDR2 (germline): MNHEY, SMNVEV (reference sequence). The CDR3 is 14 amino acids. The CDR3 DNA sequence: TGTGCCAGCAGTTCCGTAGCGGTCAACAATGAGCAGTTCTTC. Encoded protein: CASSSVAVNNEQFF.

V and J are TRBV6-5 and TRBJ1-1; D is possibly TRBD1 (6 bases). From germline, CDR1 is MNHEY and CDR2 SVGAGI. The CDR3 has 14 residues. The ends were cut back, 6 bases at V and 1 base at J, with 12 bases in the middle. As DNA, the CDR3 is TGTGCCAGCAGATTTGGGGGACAGAACACTGAAGCTTTCTTT. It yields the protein CASRFGGQNTEAFF.

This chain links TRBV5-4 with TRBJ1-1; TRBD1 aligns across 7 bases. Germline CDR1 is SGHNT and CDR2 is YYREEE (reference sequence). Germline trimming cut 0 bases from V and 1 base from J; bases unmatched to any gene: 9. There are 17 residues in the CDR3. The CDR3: CASSLVPGGLGNTEAFF. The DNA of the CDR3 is TGTGCCAGCAGCTTGGTTCCAGGGGGGTTGGGGAACACTGAAGCTTTCTTT.

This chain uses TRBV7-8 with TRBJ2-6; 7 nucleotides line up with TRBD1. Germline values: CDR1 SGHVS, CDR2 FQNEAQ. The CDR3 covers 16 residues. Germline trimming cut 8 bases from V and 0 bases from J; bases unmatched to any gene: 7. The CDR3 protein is CASGRDRDSGANVLTF. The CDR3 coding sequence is TGTGCCAGCGGCCGAGACAGGGACTCTGGGGCCAACGTCCTGACTTTC.

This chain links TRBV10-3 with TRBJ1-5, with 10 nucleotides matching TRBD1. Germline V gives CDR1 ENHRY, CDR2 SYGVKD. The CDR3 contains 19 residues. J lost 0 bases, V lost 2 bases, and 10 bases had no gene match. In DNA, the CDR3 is TGTGCCATCAGTGAGCCACTTGGGACAGGGGAGCATAGCAATCAGCCCCAGCATTTT. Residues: CAISEPLGTGEHSNQPQHF.

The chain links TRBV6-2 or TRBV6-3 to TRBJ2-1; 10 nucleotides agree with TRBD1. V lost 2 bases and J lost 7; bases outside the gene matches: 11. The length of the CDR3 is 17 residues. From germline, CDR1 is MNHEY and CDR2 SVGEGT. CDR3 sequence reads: CASSYRDRGRIWNEQFF. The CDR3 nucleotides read TGTGCCAGCAGTTACCGCGACAGGGGGCGGATATGGAATGAGCAGTTCTTC.

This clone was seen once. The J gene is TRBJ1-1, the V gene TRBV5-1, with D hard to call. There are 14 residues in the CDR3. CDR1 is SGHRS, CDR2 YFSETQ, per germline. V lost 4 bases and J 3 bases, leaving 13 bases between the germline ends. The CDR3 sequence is CASSLSPGDTEAFF. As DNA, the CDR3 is TGCGCCAGCAGCCTGTCCCCTGGAGACACTGAAGCTTTCTTT.

For the CDR3, the DNA is TGTGCCAGCAGTGCCGGGACAGGGTATGGCTACACCTTC. It codes for CASSAGTGYGYTF. The chain combines TRBV6-4 with TRBJ1-2, with 9 bases fitting TRBD1. This CDR3 is 13 amino acids long. CDR1 and CDR2 from the germline V gene are MRHNA and SNTAGT. The ends lost 4 bases at V and 5 bases at J; junction bases unmatched: 2.

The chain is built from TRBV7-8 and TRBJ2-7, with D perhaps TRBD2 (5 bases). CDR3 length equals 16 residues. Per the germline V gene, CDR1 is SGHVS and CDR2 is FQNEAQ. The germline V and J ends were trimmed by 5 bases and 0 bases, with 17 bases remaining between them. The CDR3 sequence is CASSHVAGPTSYEQYF. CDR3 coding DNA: TGTGCCAGCAGCCACGTTGCGGGTCCGACCTCCTACGAGCAGTACTTC.

The CDR3 loop reads CATGLTTGELFF. CDR3 in DNA: TGTGCTACAGGGTTGACGACCGGGGAGCTGTTTTTT. The rearrangement links TRBV7-7 to TRBJ2-2, with a possible D match to TRBD1 (6 bases). CDR1 is SSHAT, CDR2 FNYEAQ, per germline (reference sequence). This CDR3 spans 12 amino acids.

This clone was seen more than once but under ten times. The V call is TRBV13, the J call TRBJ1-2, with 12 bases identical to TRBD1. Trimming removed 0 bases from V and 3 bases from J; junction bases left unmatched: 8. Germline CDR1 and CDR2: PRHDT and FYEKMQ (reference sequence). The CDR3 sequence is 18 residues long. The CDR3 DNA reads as TGTGCCAGCAGCTTAGGTCCCGGGACAGGGGGCGATGACTATGGCTACACCTTC. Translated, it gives CASSLGPGTGGDDYGYTF.

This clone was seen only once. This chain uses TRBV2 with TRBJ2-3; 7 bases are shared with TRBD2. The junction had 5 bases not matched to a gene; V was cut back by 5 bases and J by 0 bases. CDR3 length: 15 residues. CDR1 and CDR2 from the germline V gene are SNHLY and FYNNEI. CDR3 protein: CASSRLASSTDTQYF. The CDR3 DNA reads TGTGCCAGCAGTCGACTAGCCTCTAGCACAGATACGCAGTATTTT.

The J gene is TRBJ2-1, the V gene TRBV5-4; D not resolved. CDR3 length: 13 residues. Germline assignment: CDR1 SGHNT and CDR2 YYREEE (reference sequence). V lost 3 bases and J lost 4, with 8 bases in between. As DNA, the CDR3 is TGTGCCAGCAGCTCTAATACGTACAATGAGCAGTTCTTC. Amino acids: CASSSNTYNEQFF.

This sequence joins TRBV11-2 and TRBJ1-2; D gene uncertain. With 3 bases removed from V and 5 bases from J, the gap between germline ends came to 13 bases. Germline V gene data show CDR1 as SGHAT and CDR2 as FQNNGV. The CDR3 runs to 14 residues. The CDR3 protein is CASSLVGPPYGYTF. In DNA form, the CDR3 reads TGTGCCAGCAGCTTGGTGGGCCCCCCTTATGGCTACACCTTC.

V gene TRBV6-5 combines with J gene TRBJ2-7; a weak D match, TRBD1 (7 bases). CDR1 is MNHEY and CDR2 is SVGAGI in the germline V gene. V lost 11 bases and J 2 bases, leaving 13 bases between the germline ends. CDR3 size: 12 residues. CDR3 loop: CAGGTAPYEQYF. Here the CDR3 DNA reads TGTGCCGGGGGGACAGCTCCCTACGAGCAGTACTTC.